What follows are 30 T cell receptor beta chains derived from one specimen sequenced in a study of OX40 agonist ivuxolimab in advanced cancers. The repertoire was sequenced with immunoSEQ multiplex PCR; TCRdb's copy has only in-frame clones and lacks some. The sample holds approximately 63,000 clones, around 89% seen once. Source: CD4+ or CD8+ T cells sorted from blood, taken in a trial of the OX40 agonist ivuxolimab. The receptors stem from an adult with an advanced solid tumor such as melanoma, head and neck, liver or kidney cancer.

The chain links TRBV5-4 to TRBJ2-5; D is perhaps TRBD1 (5 bases). This CDR3 has 15 amino acids. V shed 0 bases and J shed 5 bases, with 14 bases lying between them. The germline V gene encodes CDR1 SGHNT and CDR2 YYREEE (reference sequence). The CDR3 protein is CASSLAGPPEETQYF. The DNA of the CDR3 is TGTGCCAGCAGCTTGGCAGGGCCGCCGGAGGAGACCCAGTACTTC.

The chain joins TRBV5-1 to TRBJ2-3; 8 positions agree with TRBD2. Germline V CDR1 and CDR2: SGHRS, YFSETQ. The CDR3 spans 18 residues. The V and J ends lost 2 bases and 0 bases, in that order; junction bases with no gene match: 11. The CDR3 protein is CASSLSASGFTSTDTQYF. The CDR3 bases are TGCGCCAGCAGCTTATCGGCTAGCGGGTTTACTAGCACAGATACGCAGTATTTT.

The sample holds one count of this clone. The chain carries TRBV19 and TRBJ2-1, with D perhaps TRBD1 (6 bases). Germline-derived CDR1 and CDR2 are LNHDA and SQIVND (reference sequence). The CDR3 runs to 14 residues. V lost 8 bases, J lost 4 bases, and 15 bases lay in between. Here the CDR3 reads CASDPGTKYNEQFF. As DNA, the CDR3 is TGTGCCAGTGATCCCGGGACAAAATACAATGAGCAGTTCTTC.

This chain links TRBV6-5 with TRBJ2-7; D unresolved. The CDR3 runs to 13 residues. Germline V CDR1 and CDR2: MNHEY, SVGAGI. Trimming pared 0 bases from V and 3 bases from J, leaving 6 bases between. The CDR3 nucleotides read TGTGCCAGCAGTTACTCGTTAAGCTACGAGCAGTACTTC. Translated: CASSYSLSYEQYF.

The rearrangement links TRBV19 to TRBJ2-1, with D perhaps assigned TRBD1 or TRBD2 (5 bases each). CDR3 length: 15 amino acids. The germline V gene has CDR1 LNHDA and CDR2 SQIVND (reference sequence). The V and J ends lost 1 base and 7 bases respectively, with 14 bases between them. CDR3 bases: TGTGCCAGTAGTATAGTGGACATCTCGGGGAATGAGCAGTTCTTC. This translates into CASSIVDISGNEQFF.

The chain combines TRBV5-4 with TRBJ2-4; D perhaps matches TRBD2 (5 bases). Trimming left V 4 bases short and J 4 bases short, with 9 bases between. There are 13 residues in the CDR3. Germline CDR1 and CDR2: SGHNT and YYREEE (reference sequence). The CDR3 loop reads CASSPGGKNIQYF. CDR3 bases: TGTGCCAGCAGCCCTGGCGGGAAAAACATTCAGTACTTC.

V usage is TRBV11-1 and J usage is TRBJ2-7; the match to TRBD2 covers 9 bases. The CDR3 is 14 amino acids. Germline loops: CDR1 SGHAT, CDR2 FQDESV (reference sequence). V gave up 4 bases and J gave up 1 base; unmatched junction bases: 2. The CDR3 DNA reads as TGTGCCAGCAGCTCCCTAGCGGGATCCTACGAGCAGTACTTC. It encodes CASSSLAGSYEQYF.

The chain couples TRBV28 to TRBJ2-3, with 10 bases identical to TRBD2. The CDR3 extends over 18 amino acids. Germline V CDR1 and CDR2: MDHEN, SYDVKM. The V segment lost 3 bases and the J segment 0 bases; nucleotides outside the gene matches: 9. The CDR3 protein is CASSFGLAGDSSTDTQYF. The DNA for the CDR3 is TGTGCCAGCAGTTTCGGGCTAGCGGGGGATTCTAGCACAGATACGCAGTATTTT.

This clone appeared once. The V gene is TRBV30, the J gene TRBJ1-3; weak D call: TRBD1 (5 bases). The V gene's germline CDR1 is GTSNPN and CDR2 SVGIG (reference sequence). V lost 4 bases, J lost 0 bases, and 19 bases lay in between. This CDR3 has 17 amino acids. This CDR3 reads CAWKHPSGGFSGNTIYF. The DNA of the CDR3 is TGTGCCTGGAAACACCCCTCTGGGGGGTTCTCTGGAAACACCATATATTTT.

For the CDR3, the DNA is TGCGCCAGCAGCCAAGATACATGGGAAAACATTCAGTACTTC. Translation: CASSQDTWENIQYF. The V and J genes are TRBV4-3 and TRBJ2-4, with D hard to call. This CDR3 is built from 14 residues. The V end lost 0 bases, the J end lost 5 bases, and 8 bases lay between the germline ends. Germline V gene data show CDR1 as LGHNA and CDR2 as YSLEER.

The J gene is TRBJ1-5, the V gene TRBV5-1; D remains unclear. The CDR3 is 13 amino acids. The germline V gene has CDR1 SGHRS and CDR2 YFSETQ. Trimming left V 1 base short and J 3 bases short, with 5 bases between. Here the CDR3 DNA reads TGCGCCAGCAGCTTGTGGCCCAATCAGCCCCAGCATTTT. Protein sequence: CASSLWPNQPQHF.

This sequence joins TRBV6-1 and TRBJ1-2; 7 nucleotides line up with TRBD1. The CDR3 is 17 residues long. Germline assignment: CDR1 MNHNS and CDR2 SASEGT. V lost 4 bases and J lost 8; bases outside the gene matches: 19. Here the CDR3 reads CASSAIRATGTDRGYTF. The CDR3 nucleotides are TGTGCCAGCAGTGCCATAAGGGCGACAGGGACAGATAGGGGCTACACCTTC.

V is TRBV19 and J is TRBJ1-1, with no clear D. V was shortened by 7 bases and J by 4 bases, with 19 bases between the two germline ends. The germline V gene has CDR1 LNHDA and CDR2 SQIVND (reference sequence). There are 15 residues in the CDR3. The CDR3 loop is CASKNPPAAVTEAFF. CDR3 sequence (DNA): TGTGCCAGTAAGAACCCGCCAGCAGCAGTCACTGAAGCTTTCTTT.

The chain joins TRBV4-1 to TRBJ2-3; 8 nucleotides line up with TRBD1. In germline, CDR1 is MGHRA, CDR2 YSYEKL. This CDR3 has 20 residues. V lost 0 bases and J lost 6; bases outside the gene matches: 20. CDR3 protein: CASSQEGAGGYIFSGDTQYF. The CDR3 bases are TGCGCCAGCAGCCAAGAAGGGGCAGGGGGCTACATCTTTTCGGGGGATACGCAGTATTTT.

This chain links TRBV9 with TRBJ2-3; 8 bases are a match to TRBD2. The CDR3 consists of 15 residues. Germline V CDR1 and CDR2: SGDLS, YYNGEE. V lost 0 bases, J lost 0 bases, and 0 bases stayed unmatched. CDR3 coding DNA: TGTGCCAGCAGCGTAGCGGGGGGGAGCACAGATACGCAGTATTTT. It translates to CASSVAGGSTDTQYF.

The V gene is TRBV6-6, the J gene TRBJ1-1; the D is unclear. Germline assignment: CDR1 MNHNY and CDR2 SVGAGI (reference sequence). With 2 bases removed from V and 3 bases from J, the gap between germline ends came to 7 bases. The CDR3 sequence is 13 residues long. The CDR3 is CASSYPTYTEAFF. CDR3 coding DNA: TGTGCCAGCAGTTACCCGACCTACACTGAAGCTTTCTTT.

V and J are TRBV6-6 and TRBJ1-1; D ambiguous. Germline V gene lookup returns CDR1 MNHNY and CDR2 SVGAGI (reference sequence). The CDR3 covers 14 residues. The ends were cut back, 2 bases at V and 2 bases at J, with 9 bases in the middle. The DNA of the CDR3 is TGTGCCAGCAGTTACGTGTCAGTTAACACTGAAGCTTTCTTT. Residues: CASSYVSVNTEAFF.

V gene TRBV28 combines with J gene TRBJ1-2; D call uncertain. V lost 3 bases, J lost 2 bases, and 13 bases lay in between. The germline V gene encodes CDR1 MDHEN and CDR2 SYDVKM. This CDR3 has 15 residues. This CDR3 reads CASSLSSAGNYGYTF. In DNA form, the CDR3 reads TGTGCCAGCAGTTTGAGTTCGGCAGGCAACTATGGCTACACCTTC.

J is TRBJ1-2 and V is TRBV27; a weak D match, TRBD1 (6 bases). This CDR3 is 14 amino acids long. Germline values: CDR1 MNHEY, CDR2 SMNVEV (reference sequence). V was shortened by 8 bases and J by 2 bases, with 15 bases between the two germline ends. The CDR3: CASSIIGGNYGYTF. The DNA of the CDR3 is TGTGCCAGCTCCATCATAGGGGGGAACTATGGCTACACCTTC.

The gene calls are TRBV19 and TRBJ1-4, with D unresolved. Germline assignment: CDR1 LNHDA and CDR2 SQIVND (reference sequence). The CDR3 consists of 12 residues. The V gene lost 5 bases and the J gene lost 7 bases, with 8 bases spanning the gap. The CDR3 is CASSFTSEKLFF. The DNA for the CDR3 is TGTGCCAGTAGTTTCACCAGTGAAAAACTGTTTTTT. The variable domain in full, completed from reference TRBV19 and TRBJ1-4, reads DGGITQSPKYLFRKEGQNVTLSCEQNLNHDAMYWYRQDPGQGLRLIYYSQIVNDFQKGDIAEGYSVSREKKESFPLTVTSAQKNPTAFYLCASSFTSEKLFFGSGTQLSVL.

The chain recombines TRBV11-2 with TRBJ2-1; possible D gene TRBD2, 6 bases. The germline gives CDR1 SGHAT, CDR2 FQNNGV. Trimming left V 6 bases short and J 11 bases short, with 11 bases between. The CDR3 is made up of 11 amino acids. The CDR3 nucleotides read TGTGCCAGCAGTCCCGGGACTCAGCAGTTCTTC. Translation: CASSPGTQQFF.

The chain links TRBV5-1 to TRBJ2-1; TRBD2 matches at 11 bases. CDR1 and CDR2 (germline): SGHRS, YFSETQ. With V trimmed by 2 bases and J by 7 bases, 8 bases remained unmatched. The CDR3 length is 16 residues. CDR3 bases: TGCGCCAGCAGCTTCCGGTTAGCGGGAGGGCAGAATGAGCAGTTCTTC. The encoded protein is CASSFRLAGGQNEQFF.

This clone was detected once. The CDR3 bases are TGTGCCAGCTCACCGATCAAGGTCCCTGCCCGGCGAAGGACTGAAGCTTTCTTT. Protein product: CASSPIKVPARRRTEAFF. The chain couples TRBV18 to TRBJ1-1; no definite D call. The V gene's germline CDR1 is KGHSH and CDR2 LQKENI. The CDR3 totals 18 residues. Trimming shortened V by 3 bases and J by 5 bases, and 25 bases separated the two germline ends. Complete variable domain (other parts from reference TRBV18 and TRBJ1-1): NAGVMQNPRHLVRRRGQEARLRCSPMKGHSHVYWYRQLPEEGLKFMVYLQKENIIDESGMPKERFSAEFPKEGPSILRIQQVVRGDSAAYFCASSPIKVPARRRTEAFFGQGTRLTVV.

The V call is TRBV28, the J call TRBJ1-1, with 8 bases matching TRBD1. From germline, CDR1 is MDHEN and CDR2 SYDVKM. The CDR3 runs 17 residues. The J segment lost 1 base and the V segment lost 1 base, leaving 8 bases of the junction unmatched. The CDR3 region is CASSLFQGAWGNTEAFF. Written as DNA, the CDR3 is TGTGCCAGCAGTTTATTTCAGGGGGCGTGGGGGAACACTGAAGCTTTCTTT.

This sequence joins TRBV10-1 and TRBJ1-2; no firm D call. Germline V lookup: CDR1 WNHNN, CDR2 SYGVQD (reference sequence). CDR3 size: 15 residues. Trimming left V 4 bases short and J 0 bases short, with 12 bases between. CDR3 amino acids: CASSAKGSPNYGYTF. CDR3 in DNA: TGCGCCAGCAGTGCAAAGGGTTCCCCTAACTATGGCTACACCTTC.

The chain has TRBV19 and TRBJ2-1; D is possibly TRBD1 or TRBD2 (5 bases each). The ends were cut back, 5 bases at V and 5 bases at J, with 22 bases in the middle. The CDR3 spans 17 residues. CDR1 and CDR2 (germline): LNHDA, SQIVND (reference sequence). CDR3 amino acids: CASSFTLSGTGNNEQFF. In nucleotides, the CDR3 is TGTGCCAGTAGTTTTACTCTATCTGGGACGGGGAACAATGAGCAGTTCTTC.

The genes are TRBV30 and TRBJ1-2, with 7 bases matching TRBD1. The germline gives CDR1 GTSNPN, CDR2 SVGIG (reference sequence). The length of the CDR3 is 14 residues. After removal of 1 base from V and 4 bases from J, the junction contained 6 bases not matched to a gene. This chain's CDR3 is CAWSGTGTIYGYTF. The CDR3 coding sequence is TGTGCCTGGAGTGGGACAGGAACTATCTATGGCTACACCTTC.

The chain's CDR3 is CASSLASGGYYNEQFF. DNA of the CDR3: TGTGCCAGCAGCTTAGCTTCAGGGGGCTACTACAATGAGCAGTTCTTC. This rearrangement joins TRBV7-9 to TRBJ2-1; 8 nucleotides align to TRBD1. The CDR3 runs 16 residues. Germline CDR1 and CDR2: SEHNR and FQNEAQ (reference sequence). J lost 3 bases, V lost 0 bases, and 4 bases had no gene match.

This chain joins TRBV27 and TRBJ1-2, with TRBD1 as a possible D gene (5 bases). The V end was cut by 9 bases, the J end by 4 bases, with 33 bases between. Looked up from germline, CDR1 is MNHEY and CDR2 is SMNVEV (reference sequence). The CDR3 totals 19 residues. This CDR3 is CASRPVFVPRGGVSYGYTF. The CDR3 DNA follows: TGTGCCAGTAGACCCGTTTTTGTCCCCCGGGGGGGGGTAAGCTATGGCTACACCTTC.

The chain carries TRBV11-2 and TRBJ2-2; D is uncertain. The CDR3 is 13 residues long. V lost 3 bases to trimming and J lost 8 bases, with 10 bases between them. Germline V gene lookup returns CDR1 SGHAT and CDR2 FQNNGV. The CDR3 bases are TGTGCCAGCAGCTTCGTCCCAGTGGGGGAGCTGTTTTTT. Protein product: CASSFVPVGELFF.